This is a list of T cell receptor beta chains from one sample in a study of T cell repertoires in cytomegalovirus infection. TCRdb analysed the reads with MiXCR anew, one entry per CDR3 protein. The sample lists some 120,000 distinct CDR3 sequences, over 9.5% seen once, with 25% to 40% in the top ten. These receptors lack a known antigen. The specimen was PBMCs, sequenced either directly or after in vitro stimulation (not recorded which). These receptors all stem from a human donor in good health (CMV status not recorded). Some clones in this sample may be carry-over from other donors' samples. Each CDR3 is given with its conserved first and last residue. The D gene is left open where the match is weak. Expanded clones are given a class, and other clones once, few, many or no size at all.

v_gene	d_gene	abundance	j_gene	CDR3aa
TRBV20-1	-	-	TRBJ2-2	CSARGSNTGELFF
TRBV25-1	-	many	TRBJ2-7	CASWENYEQYF
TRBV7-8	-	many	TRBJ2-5	CASSARPSTETQYF
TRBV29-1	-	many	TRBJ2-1	CSVQGGAYNEQFF
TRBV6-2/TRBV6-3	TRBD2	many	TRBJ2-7	CASSSPGTSGTQYF
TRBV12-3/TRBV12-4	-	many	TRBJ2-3	CASRRMGTDTQYF
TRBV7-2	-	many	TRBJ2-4	CASSKGGGIDIQYF
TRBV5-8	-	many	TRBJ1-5	CASSRGTVQGSNQPQHF
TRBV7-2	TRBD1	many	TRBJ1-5	CASSKKDRGRNQPQHF
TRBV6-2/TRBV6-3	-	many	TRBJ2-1	CASSPPPGVRTSYNEQFF
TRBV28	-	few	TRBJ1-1	CASSGSAVNTEAFF
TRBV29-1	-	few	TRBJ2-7	CSVEGGDAAYEQYF
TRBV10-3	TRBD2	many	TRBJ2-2	CATRLAGESGELFF
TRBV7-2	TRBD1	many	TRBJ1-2	CASTAQSGTGAFGYTF
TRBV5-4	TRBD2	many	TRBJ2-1	CASMVAGASGNEQFF
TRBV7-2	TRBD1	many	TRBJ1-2	CASSTGQGLGYTF
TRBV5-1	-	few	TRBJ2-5	CASSLATGLWETQYF
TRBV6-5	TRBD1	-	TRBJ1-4	CASSSRQGLRNEKLFF
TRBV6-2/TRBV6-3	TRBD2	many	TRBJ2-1	CASSYASGANEQFF
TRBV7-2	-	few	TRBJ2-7	CASTVDPDYEQYF
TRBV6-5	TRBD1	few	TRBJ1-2	CASSPSDRGYGYTF
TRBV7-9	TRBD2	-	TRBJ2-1	CASSSGKKLAGGDGDEQFF
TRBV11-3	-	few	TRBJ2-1	CASSSAPPNEQFF
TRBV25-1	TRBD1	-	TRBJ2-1	CASSEHRGINNEQFF
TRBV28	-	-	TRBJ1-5	CAVRGGSNQPQHF
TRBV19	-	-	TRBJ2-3	CASSIDLARTNSNTQYF
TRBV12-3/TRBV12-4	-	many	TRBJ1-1	CASSSTTWNTEAFF
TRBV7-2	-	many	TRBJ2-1	CASRPAGSSYNEQFF
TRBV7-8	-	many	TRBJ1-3	CASSLSGAGNTIYF